These 11 T cell receptor beta chains came from one sample sequenced in a study of neurological immune-mediated disorders. TCRdb reanalysed the 5' RACE reads using MiXCR and keeps one entry per CDR3 protein. The sample lists more than 15,000 distinct CDR3 sequences, roughly 10% occurring once. Source material: CD8+ T cells from blood. The receptor set was obtained from a woman aged 45-60 years in good health.

This clonotype was detected ten times or more. The V and J genes are TRBV20-1 and TRBJ2-7, with 9 nucleotides matching TRBD2. This CDR3 has 18 amino acids. CDR1 and CDR2 (germline): DFQATT, SNEGSKA (reference sequence). The junction had 16 bases not matched to a gene; V was cut back by 1 base and J by 3 bases. The CDR3 DNA sequence: TGCAGTGCTAGAGGTGCTAGCGGGGCGTACGCCGCCTACTACGAGCAGTACTTC. It specifies CSARGASGAYAAYYEQYF.

This clonotype occurred many times. The chain recombines TRBV5-1 with TRBJ2-5; TRBD1 matches at 10 bases. The J segment lost 1 base and the V segment lost 4 bases, leaving 7 bases of the junction unmatched. Germline CDR1 reads SGHRS; CDR2 reads YFSETQ. The CDR3 is 16 amino acids. The CDR3 DNA reads as TGCGCCAGCAGCGGACAGGGGGATCGATTCCAAGAGACCCAGTACTTC. Its protein product is CASSGQGDRFQETQYF.

The chain employs TRBV5-5 and TRBJ2-7; D is undetermined. Deletions cut 2 bases from V and 2 bases from J, with 5 bases between. CDR3 size: 12 residues. CDR1 and CDR2 (germline): SGHKS, YYEKEE (reference sequence). The CDR3 sequence: CASSLTPYEQYF. Here the CDR3 DNA reads TGTGCCAGCAGCTTAACCCCCTACGAGCAGTACTTC.

Many counts were recorded for this clonotype. This chain links TRBV15 with TRBJ1-5; 7 bases are a match to TRBD1. CDR1 and CDR2 from the germline V gene are LNHNV and YYDKDF (reference sequence). V shed 5 bases and J 7 bases; nucleotides not matched to a gene: 17. This CDR3 has 17 amino acids. The CDR3 DNA reads TGTGCCACCAGCGAAAACCGGGGGACAGCAAAAAGACAGCCCCAGCATTTT. Translation gives CATSENRGTAKRQPQHF.

This clonotype showed up many times. The V and J genes are TRBV20-1 and TRBJ1-2; D unresolved. V dropped 5 bases and J dropped 8 bases, with 6 bases sitting between them. The germline gives CDR1 DFQATT, CDR2 SNEGSKA (reference sequence). The CDR3 runs to 9 residues. The CDR3 nucleotides read TGCAGTGCTCCAGAGGGCTACACCTTC. Translation: CSAPEGYTF.

This clonotype has a count of ten or more. The V gene is TRBV7-9, the J gene TRBJ2-7; D might be TRBD2 (6 bases). The CDR3 sequence is 15 residues long. Between the trimmed V and J ends, which lost 2 bases and 0 bases, there was a span of 11 bases. Per germline, CDR1 SEHNR and CDR2 FQNEAQ (reference sequence). CDR3 in DNA: TGTGCCAGCAGCTTACGTGCTAGCGTCTCCTACGAGCAGTACTTC. It is translated as CASSLRASVSYEQYF.

This clonotype has ten or more counts. The V gene is TRBV4-1, the J gene TRBJ2-1; 9 bases line up with TRBD2. CDR1 and CDR2 from the germline V gene are MGHRA and YSYEKL. The CDR3 loop spans 14 amino acids. The junction had 12 bases not matched to a gene; V was cut back by 8 bases and J by 10 bases. CDR3 amino acids: CASAQTSGPTEQFF. In DNA, the CDR3 is TGCGCCAGCGCGCAGACTAGCGGCCCTACGGAGCAGTTCTTC.

This clonotype appeared many times. The V and J genes are TRBV29-1 and TRBJ2-2; D may be TRBD2 (6 bases). Between the trimmed V and J ends, which lost 7 bases and 8 bases, there was a span of 26 bases. The germline V gene encodes CDR1 SQVTM and CDR2 ANQGSEA. CDR3 length: 16 amino acids. The CDR3 DNA reads as TGCAGCGCCGAGGGGCGCGGCGGGAATGGTACGGGGGAGCTGTTTTTT. As protein: CSAEGRGGNGTGELFF.

The gene calls are TRBV12-3 or TRBV12-4 and TRBJ2-1; no reliable D call. The CDR3 loop spans 14 amino acids. Trimming cost V 6 bases and J 7 bases, with 16 bases left between them. The CDR3 region has the DNA TGTGCCAGCAGACATGGGCTGTGGGGAAATGAGCAGTTCTTC. It codes for CASRHGLWGNEQFF.

This clonotype was observed many times. J is TRBJ2-1 and V is TRBV5-1; D is undetermined. The CDR3 spans 14 residues. Germline values: CDR1 SGHRS, CDR2 YFSETQ. V gave up 1 base and J gave up 5 bases, with 10 bases separating them. The chain's CDR3 is CASSLPGRNNEQFF. DNA of the CDR3: TGCGCCAGCAGCTTGCCGGGCAGAAACAATGAGCAGTTCTTC.

This clonotype was recorded many times. This chain uses TRBV20-1 with TRBJ1-2, with D possibly TRBD1 on 6 matching bases. The CDR3 has 15 amino acids. The V end lost 2 bases, the J end lost 4 bases, and 17 bases lay between the germline ends. The germline V gene has CDR1 DFQATT and CDR2 SNEGSKA (reference sequence). This chain's CDR3 is CSARNSGTPTYGYTF. The CDR3 nucleotides read TGCAGTGCTAGAAACTCCGGGACACCTACCTATGGCTACACCTTC.